The 10 T cell receptor beta chains presented below share a single source sample, sequenced in a study of blood T cell repertoires in COVID-19 (dated by TCRdb to 2020 to 2021). To prepare the library, the immunoSEQ multiplex PCR assay was applied. The clones in this table, taken by TCRdb from immuneACCESS, are in-frame only. Not every clone is retained; where verified, under half of the shortfall comes from an unresolved V gene, and the cause of the rest is unknown. The sample table holds fewer than 350,000 clones, of which 75% to 90% were seen once. Clones ranked in the top ten supply approximately 8.8% of the sample. Sequenced material: PBMCs or T cells enriched from blood (not recorded which). The receptor set was obtained from a woman aged 40 to 50 who had recovered from COVID-19.

This chain links TRBV28 with TRBJ1-2; D is unclear. The length of the CDR3 is 12 residues. The V end was cut by 6 bases, the J end by 7 bases, with 12 bases between. CDR1 MDHEN and CDR2 SYDVKM come from the germline V gene. The CDR3 sequence is CASRPSSGGYTF. As DNA, the CDR3 is TGTGCCAGCAGGCCCTCTTCCGGTGGCTACACCTTC.

The rearrangement links TRBV28 to TRBJ2-1, with 10 positions matching TRBD2. The CDR3 consists of 18 residues. CDR1 and CDR2 (germline): MDHEN, SYDVKM. Losses at the gene ends were 4 bases for V and 0 bases for J; bases not matched to a gene: 9. The CDR3 DNA reads TGTGCCAGCAGTTCACCGGGACTAGCGCGGAGCTCCTACAATGAGCAGTTCTTC. This sequence encodes CASSSPGLARSSYNEQFF.

The rearrangement uses TRBV5-6 and TRBJ1-5; D is unresolved. CDR1 is SGHDT, CDR2 YYEEEE, per germline. V was shortened by 1 base and J by 6 bases, with 14 bases between the two germline ends. The CDR3 consists of 15 residues. CDR3 residues: CASSLHSPSGQPQHF. The DNA of the CDR3 is TGTGCCAGCAGCTTGCACAGTCCTTCTGGTCAGCCCCAGCATTTT.

V and J are TRBV27 and TRBJ2-7; 9 bases agree with TRBD2. Germline CDR1 MNHEY, CDR2 SMNVEV (reference sequence). This CDR3 contains 14 residues. V was pared by 6 bases and J by 4 bases, with 7 bases of the junction left unmatched. The CDR3 protein is CASSPGGGAYEQYF. In DNA form, the CDR3 reads TGTGCCAGCAGCCCAGGCGGGGGGGCGTACGAGCAGTACTTC.

The chain uses TRBV24-1 and TRBJ2-5; TRBD2 agrees at 10 bases. The germline gives CDR1 KGHDR, CDR2 SFDVKD. V was clipped by 2 bases and J by 5 bases; unmatched bases: 13. The CDR3 is made up of 18 amino acids. The CDR3 DNA reads TGTGCCACCAGTGATTCCCTAGCGGGAGACACGTATCGGGAGACCCAGTACTTC. Translated, it gives CATSDSLAGDTYRETQYF.

This chain connects TRBV9 to TRBJ2-3, with TRBD2 matching 11 bases. The junction had 7 bases not matched to a gene; V was cut back by 0 bases and J by 1 base. Germline assignment: CDR1 SGDLS and CDR2 YYNGEE. The length of the CDR3 is 18 residues. CDR3 DNA: TGTGCCAGCAGCGTAGCGATAGCGGGGGGGCTGGGCACAGATACGCAGTATTTT. It encodes CASSVAIAGGLGTDTQYF.

CDR3 in DNA: TGTGCCAGCGGGACAGCGTATGGCTACACCTTC. It specifies CASGTAYGYTF. V gene TRBV27 combines with J gene TRBJ1-2; 7 bases line up with TRBD1. This CDR3 contains 11 residues. Germline V lookup: CDR1 MNHEY, CDR2 SMNVEV (reference sequence). Trimming at V came to 8 bases and at J to 5 bases, leaving 2 bases not matched to a gene.

With regard to this clone: Its ends do not fully match the called genes, so a read error is possible. The chain uses TRBV7-8 and TRBJ2-1; 9 nucleotides align to TRBD2. The CDR3 covers 16 residues. Germline V gene data show CDR1 as SGHVS and CDR2 as FQNEAQ. The CDR3 loop reads CASSLGPSGAYNEQFF. CDR3 DNA: TGTGCCAGCAGCTTAGGACCTAGCGGGGCCTATAATGAGCAGTTCTTC.

This chain uses TRBV2 with TRBJ2-1, with D maybe TRBD2 (5 bases). Trimming shortened V by 4 bases and J by 4 bases, and 5 bases separated the two germline ends. The germline CDR1 and CDR2 sequences are SNHLY and FYNNEI. The CDR3 covers 12 residues. Here the CDR3 reads CASSGTYNEQFF. The CDR3 DNA sequence: TGTGCCAGCAGTGGGACTTACAATGAGCAGTTCTTC.

For this clone: Other nucleotide sequences in the sample specify the same CDR3. The chain links TRBV5-1 to TRBJ2-7; the D gene is possibly TRBD1 (6 bases). The CDR3 spans 13 residues. V was pared by 0 bases and J by 4 bases, with 8 bases between. Germline CDR1 and CDR2: SGHRS and YFSETQ. Here the CDR3 DNA reads TGCGCCAGCAGCTTGGCAGGGGAGTACGAGCAGTACTTC. It specifies CASSLAGEYEQYF.